This T cell receptor (beta chain) is drawn from a study of blood T cell repertoires in COVID-19. Study-wide context: Spain, Italy and the United States supplied samples that represented acute and convalescent COVID-19. T cells, B-cell-depleted T cells, or PBMCs supplied cDNA or gDNA.

Original processing methods: The authors estimated nucleated cell counts from reference gene primer amplification. TCRdb keeps only in-frame clones here, not all; method: immunoSEQ multiplex PCR. V and J calls and clone size are given by that table; D and trimming were obtained from the DNA. The table shows about 94,000 clones, with about 87% occurring only once. V was pared by 7 bases and J by 2 bases, with 3 bases of the junction left unmatched. CDR1 and CDR2 from the germline V gene are SQVTM and ANQGSEA. This CDR3 region has 13 residues. This TCR derives from a human donor with acute or convalescent COVID-19. The donor label of this sample is uncertain. The sample comprised peripheral blood. The chain is built from TRBV29-1 and TRBJ2-3; 10 bases line up with TRBD2. The CDR3 DNA sequence: TGCAGCGCCGGGACTAGCGTCACAGATACGCAGTATTTT. Translation: CSAGTSVTDTQYF.